The table lists the clone carrying this T cell receptor (beta chain) with many counts. Its matching antigen is unknown. In building TCR beta libraries, iRepertoire HTBI primers were used together with Arm-PCR of CDR3 regions. Using its own MiXCR run on the multiplex PCR reads, TCRdb lists one record per CDR3 protein. The sample carries about 430,000 distinct CDR3 sequences, under 25% recorded once. As for time point: persistent/refractory GD, antithyroid drugs over 5 years with positive TRAb. PBMC RNA served as the TCR library source. The CDR3 is 16 residues long. V was pared by 3 bases and J by 1 base, with 15 bases between. Germline V CDR1 and CDR2: MNHNS, SASEGT. These data come from a study of regulatory T cells in long-lasting Graves disease. Background on the study: Persistent Graves' disease meant over 5 years of antithyroid drugs with positive TSH receptor antibodies. Points from the study as a whole: The small sample size may have reduced accuracy.

The V gene is TRBV6-1, the J gene TRBJ2-5; D is perhaps TRBD2 (6 bases). The TCR originated in a female donor with Graves disease. Sample: peripheral blood mononuclear cells (PBMCs), taken when the disease was refractory, from a patient treated with antithyroid drugs. As DNA, the CDR3 is TGTGCCAGCAGTGACCCCCCTACTAGCTCCCAAGAGACCCAGTACTTC. It codes for CASSDPPTSSQETQYF.